The 8 T cell receptor beta chains given below trace back to one sample, sequenced in a study of blood T cell repertoires in COVID-19. Method: immunoSEQ multiplex PCR; TCRdb's copy keeps in-frame clones and lacks some. The table lists roughly 250,000 clones, 70% to 90% of them singletons. Sequencing was performed on peripheral blood. These receptors were obtained from a man aged 50-59 years with acute or convalescent COVID-19.

The gene calls are TRBV11-2 and TRBJ1-1, with D tentatively TRBD1 (5 bases). The CDR3 is 15 residues long. V dropped 5 bases and J dropped 0 bases, with 13 bases sitting between them. In germline, CDR1 is SGHAT, CDR2 FQNNGV. The CDR3, as DNA: TGTGCCAGCAGCAGCTTGCAGGGTATGAACACTGAAGCTTTCTTT. Amino acids: CASSSLQGMNTEAFF.

The V and J genes are TRBV11-1 and TRBJ1-1, with TRBD1 identical over 9 bases. Looked up from germline, CDR1 is SGHAT and CDR2 is FQDESV (reference sequence). J lost 3 bases, V lost 0 bases, and 5 bases had no gene match. This CDR3 spans 16 amino acids. The CDR3 loop is CASSLAQGAFYTEAFF. In nucleotides, the CDR3 is TGTGCCAGCAGCTTAGCACAGGGGGCTTTTTACACTGAAGCTTTCTTT.

The rearrangement links TRBV7-9 to TRBJ1-5; D call uncertain. The CDR3 loop spans 13 amino acids. Germline V gene lookup returns CDR1 SEHNR and CDR2 FQNEAQ (reference sequence). The V end was cut by 3 bases, the J end by 5 bases, with 8 bases between. CDR3 DNA sequence: TGTGCCAGCAGCTTTTACGGGGATCAGCCCCAGCATTTT. Its protein is CASSFYGDQPQHF.

The J gene is TRBJ2-1, the V gene TRBV10-3; 7 bases match TRBD2. The V and J ends lost 4 bases and 3 bases, in that order; junction bases with no gene match: 6. Germline CDR1 reads ENHRY; CDR2 reads SYGVKD. The CDR3 spans 15 residues. This chain's CDR3 is CAISGTSRVYNEQFF. CDR3 in DNA: TGTGCCATCAGTGGGACTAGTCGGGTCTACAATGAGCAGTTCTTC.

Regarding this clone: The same CDR3 is also encoded by other DNA sequences in this sample. The V and J genes are TRBV29-1 and TRBJ2-7; TRBD1 matches at 7 bases. V lost 6 bases and J lost 3; bases outside the gene matches: 2. Germline V CDR1 and CDR2: SQVTM, ANQGSEA. CDR3 length equals 11 residues. CDR3 nucleotides: TGCAGCGTCCGGGACAGCTACGAGCAGTACTTC. Amino acid sequence: CSVRDSYEQYF.

CDR3 residues: CASRQGVGQPQHF. In DNA form, the CDR3 reads TGTGCCAGTCGGCAGGGGGTAGGTCAGCCCCAGCATTTT. This chain connects TRBV19 to TRBJ1-5, with 7 nucleotides matching TRBD1. The CDR3 contains 13 residues. The V gene end was trimmed by 8 bases and the J gene end by 6 bases; junction bases not matched to a gene: 7. The germline V gene encodes CDR1 LNHDA and CDR2 SQIVND (reference sequence). The full variable domain, its missing parts supplied by reference TRBV19 and TRBJ1-5, is DGGITQSPKYLFRKEGQNVTLSCEQNLNHDAMYWYRQDPGQGLRLIYYSQIVNDFQKGDIAEGYSVSREKKESFPLTVTSAQKNPTAFYLCASRQGVGQPQHFGDGTRLSIL.

This chain uses TRBV9 with TRBJ2-1, with D hard to call. Trimming removed 4 bases at V and 0 bases at J, with 17 bases between. CDR3 length: 17 amino acids. Germline V CDR1 and CDR2: SGDLS, YYNGEE. In DNA form, the CDR3 reads TGTGCCAGCAGCCCCCCTATGGTCGCAAGCTCCTACAATGAGCAGTTCTTC. Its protein is CASSPPMVASSYNEQFF.

The chain couples TRBV5-1 to TRBJ1-1; 7 bases match TRBD1. J was trimmed by 2 bases and V by 4 bases; bases with no gene match: 5. The germline V gene has CDR1 SGHRS and CDR2 YFSETQ. The CDR3 is 14 residues long. The CDR3 coding sequence is TGCGCCAGCAGCCCGGGACAGAGAAACACTGAAGCTTTCTTT. It translates to CASSPGQRNTEAFF.